Sequencing of this T cell receptor beta chain was carried out in a study of blood T cell repertoires in COVID-19. The germline gives CDR1 SGHDT, CDR2 YYEEEE. The ends were cut back, 4 bases at V and 0 bases at J, with 11 bases in the middle. The CDR3 sequence is 15 residues long. Clones were read by immunoSEQ multiplex PCR, and TCRdb kept only the in-frame ones, dropping some. The sample consists of about 300,000 clones, around 83% of them appearing once. The material sequenced was peripheral blood. The chain carries TRBV5-6 and TRBJ2-1; the D gene is possibly TRBD2 (6 bases). This TCR was recovered from a woman aged 45-60 years with acute or convalescent COVID-19. CDR3 in amino acids: CASSISGISYNEQFF. CDR3 coding DNA: TGTGCCAGCAGCATTAGCGGAATCTCCTACAATGAGCAGTTCTTC.